This TCR beta chain was identified in a study of blood T cell repertoires in COVID-19. Whole-study context: Samples of COVID-19 (acute and convalescent) were obtained from the United States, Italy and Spain. Sources were T cells, B-cell-depleted T cells, or PBMCs; the material itself was cDNA or gDNA.

This clone was found once. Original analysis: Using reference gene primer amplification, nucleated cell counts were estimated. Data came from immunoSEQ multiplex PCR; TCRdb stores just in-frame clones and leaves some out. V and J calls plus clone size are reproduced from that table; the DNA served to infer D and trimming. The data contain 64,000 or so clones, approximately 91% of them seen just once; the ten biggest clones take up roughly 1.5%. The TCR originated in a human donor in a cohort sampled during active COVID-19. The sequenced sample was peripheral blood.

Here the CDR3 reads CASSSPRDAETQYF. The DNA for the CDR3 is TGTGCCAGCAGCTCCCCCAGGGATGCGGAGACCCAGTACTTC. V is TRBV5-4 and J is TRBJ2-5, with D perhaps matching TRBD1 (5 bases). Trimming removed 3 bases from V and 5 bases from J, with 14 bases in between. This CDR3 is built from 14 residues. In germline, CDR1 is SGHNT, CDR2 YYREEE (reference sequence).